This T cell receptor beta chain was observed in a study of identical twins. From germline, CDR1 is SQVTM and CDR2 ANQGSEA. The CDR3 is 15 amino acids. The V segment lost 6 bases and the J segment 2 bases; nucleotides outside the gene matches: 10. This clonotype came up many times. Its antigen is unidentified. Among all donors, each was a healthy Caucasian. TCRdb re-called the 5' RACE reads through MiXCR, storing one row per CDR3 protein. Of hundreds of thousands of distinct CDR3 sequences listed, around 8.6% are singletons. Notes on the study in general: It was out-of-frame TCR alpha sharing in monozygotic twins that models underestimated. Excess sharing between twins was weaker in beta out-of-frame sequences.

These same data were also listed under a study on yellow fever vaccine responses in identical twins. That paper states: Twins reportedly appeared to share part of their vaccine T cell response while keeping part individual.

The receptor was derived from a young woman in good health. Material: PBMCs. The chain combines TRBV29-1 with TRBJ1-1, with 9 bases lining up with TRBD1. The CDR3 nucleotides read TGCAGCGTCGCCCCGGGACAGGGTAGCAACACTGAAGCTTTCTTT. Its translation: CSVAPGQGSNTEAFF.